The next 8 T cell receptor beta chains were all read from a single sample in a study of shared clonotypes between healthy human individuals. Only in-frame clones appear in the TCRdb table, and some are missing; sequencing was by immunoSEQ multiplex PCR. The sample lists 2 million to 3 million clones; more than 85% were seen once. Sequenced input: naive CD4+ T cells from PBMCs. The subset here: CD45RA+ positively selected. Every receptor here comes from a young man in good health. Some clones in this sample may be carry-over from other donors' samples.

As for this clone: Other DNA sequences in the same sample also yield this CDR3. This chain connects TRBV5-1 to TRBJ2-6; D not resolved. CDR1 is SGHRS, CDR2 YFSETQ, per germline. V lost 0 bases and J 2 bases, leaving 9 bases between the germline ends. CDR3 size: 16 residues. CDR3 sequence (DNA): TGCGCCAGCAGCTTGGAGGCGCTGGCTGGGGCCAACGTCCTGACTTTC. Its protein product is CASSLEALAGANVLTF.

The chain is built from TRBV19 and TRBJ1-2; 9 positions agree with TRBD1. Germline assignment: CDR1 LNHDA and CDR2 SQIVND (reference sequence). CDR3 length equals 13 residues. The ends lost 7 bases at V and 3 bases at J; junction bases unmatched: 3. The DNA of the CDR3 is TGTGCCAGTACTGACAGGGGGGACTATGGCTACACCTTC. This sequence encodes CASTDRGDYGYTF.

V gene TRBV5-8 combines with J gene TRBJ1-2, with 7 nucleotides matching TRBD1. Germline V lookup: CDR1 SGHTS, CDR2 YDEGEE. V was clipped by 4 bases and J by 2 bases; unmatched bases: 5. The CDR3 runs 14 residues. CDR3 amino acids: CASSPAGQNYGYTF. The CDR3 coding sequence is TGTGCCAGCAGCCCAGCGGGACAGAACTATGGCTACACCTTC.

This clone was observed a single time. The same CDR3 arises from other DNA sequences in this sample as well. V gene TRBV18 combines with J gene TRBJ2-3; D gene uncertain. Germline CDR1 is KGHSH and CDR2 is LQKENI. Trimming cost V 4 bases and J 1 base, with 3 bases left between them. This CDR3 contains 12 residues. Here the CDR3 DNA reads TGTGCCAGCTCACTCCGCACAGATACGCAGTATTTT. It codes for CASSLRTDTQYF.

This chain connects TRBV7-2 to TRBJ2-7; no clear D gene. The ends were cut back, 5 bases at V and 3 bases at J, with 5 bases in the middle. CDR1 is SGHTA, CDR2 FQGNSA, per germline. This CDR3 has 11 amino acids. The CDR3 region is CASSVNYEQYF. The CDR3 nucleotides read TGTGCCAGCAGCGTCAACTACGAGCAGTACTTC. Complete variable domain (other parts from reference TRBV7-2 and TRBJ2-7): GAGVSQSPSNKVTEKGKDVELRCDPISGHTALYWYRQSLGQGLEFLIYFQGNSAPDKSGLPSDRFSAERTGGSVSTLTIQRTQQEDSAVYLCASSVNYEQYFGPGTRLTVT.

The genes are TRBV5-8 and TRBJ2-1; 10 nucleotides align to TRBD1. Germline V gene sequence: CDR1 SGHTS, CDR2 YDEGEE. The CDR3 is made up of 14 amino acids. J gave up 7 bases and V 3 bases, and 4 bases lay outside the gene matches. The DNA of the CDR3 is TGTGCCAGCAGCTCCGACAGGGGGCATAATGAGCAGTTCTTC. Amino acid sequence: CASSSDRGHNEQFF.

The chain's CDR3 is CASSQPLSGNADTQYF. DNA for the CDR3: TGCGCCAGCAGCCAACCTTTGAGCGGGAATGCAGATACGCAGTATTTT. The chain combines TRBV4-1 with TRBJ2-3, with 7 bases identical to TRBD2. The length of the CDR3 is 16 residues. Trimming at V came to 2 bases and at J to 4 bases, leaving 9 bases not matched to a gene. The germline CDR1 and CDR2 sequences are MGHRA and YSYEKL.

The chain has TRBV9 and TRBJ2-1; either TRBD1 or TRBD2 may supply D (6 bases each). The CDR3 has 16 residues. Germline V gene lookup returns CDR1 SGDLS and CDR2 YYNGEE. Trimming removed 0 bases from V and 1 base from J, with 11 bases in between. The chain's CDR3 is CASSVGGAPSYNEQFF. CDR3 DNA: TGTGCCAGCAGCGTAGGGGGGGCCCCATCCTACAATGAGCAGTTCTTC.